This T cell receptor beta chain was recorded in a study of cytomegalovirus exposure and HLA in healthy donors. Study-wide points: By HLA locus, TCR association rates varied in a later analysis, with DRB1 showing the most and HLA-C the fewest. The likely origin of a cluster of highly shared sequence variants was a sequencing artifact. A later analysis associated 15,000 or so TCR beta sequences with HLA alleles at a 0.05 false discovery rate.

13 Jbeta primers and 60 Vbeta primers were used for the PCR. Sequencing used immunoSEQ multiplex PCR; TCRdb keeps in-frame clones, though not all of them. The repertoire holds 150,000 to 200,000 clones, with 82% as singletons. The length of the CDR3 is 15 residues. CDR1 is LGHNA, CDR2 YSLEER, per germline. V was cut by 0 bases and J by 6 bases, with 13 bases left in between. This clone was counted a few times. The target antigen is unknown. Sample: PBMCs. This sequence was found in a man aged 40-50 years in good health and CMV-seronegative. The chain couples TRBV4-3 to TRBJ2-3, with D tentatively TRBD1 (6 bases). CDR3 loop: CASSQEGASRDTQYF. DNA of the CDR3: TGCGCCAGCAGCCAAGAGGGGGCTTCGCGGGATACGCAGTATTTT.